The clone carrying this TCR beta chain was recorded only once. This sample was included in a study of shared clonotypes between healthy human individuals. V was cut by 1 base and J by 3 bases, with 8 bases left in between. Germline values: CDR1 SGHNT, CDR2 YYREEE (reference sequence). The CDR3 is 13 amino acids. Some clones are missing from TCRdb's copy, which holds only in-frame ones; the method was immunoSEQ multiplex PCR. The sample comprises about 2 million clones, 85% to 95% of which are singletons, and 0.13% rests with the top ten. The clonotype was recovered from a man aged 18 to 30 in good health. The rearrangement links TRBV5-4 to TRBJ2-7; D is perhaps TRBD2 (6 bases). Specimen: naive CD4+ T cells sorted from blood. Described subset: CD45RA+ positively selected. The CDR3 DNA sequence: TGTGCCAGCAGCTTGTCGGGGGTCTACGAGCAGTACTTC. The encoded protein is CASSLSGVYEQYF.